The 8 T cell receptor beta chains below were found in one sample sequenced in a study of OX40 agonist ivuxolimab in advanced cancers. Produced via immunoSEQ multiplex PCR; TCRdb's table is partial and in-frame only. The sample holds 67,000 or so clones, 85% seen once. The source material was CD4+ or CD8+ T cells sorted from blood, sampled in a trial of the OX40 agonist ivuxolimab. These receptors were taken from an adult with an advanced solid tumor such as melanoma, head and neck, liver or kidney cancer.

This chain's CDR3 is CASSFAAGGPYEQYF. The CDR3 nucleotides read TGTGCCAGCAGCTTTGCGGCAGGGGGCCCCTACGAGCAGTACTTC. This sequence joins TRBV11-2 and TRBJ2-7; 8 nucleotides match TRBD1. This CDR3 has 15 residues. Germline V gene data show CDR1 as SGHAT and CDR2 as FQNNGV. Trimming took 3 bases from V and 2 from J; bases not matched to a gene: 6.

This chain links TRBV7-9 with TRBJ1-1; D is perhaps TRBD1 (6 bases). From germline, CDR1 is SEHNR and CDR2 FQNEAQ (reference sequence). The CDR3 extends over 12 amino acids. Trimming stripped 1 base from V and 7 bases from J, with 7 bases between. This CDR3 reads CASSLVDSEAFF. CDR3 nucleotide sequence: TGTGCCAGCAGCTTAGTGGACAGTGAAGCTTTCTTT.

The rearrangement uses TRBV7-3 and TRBJ2-1; D remains unclear. Germline V CDR1 and CDR2: SGHTA, FQGTGA. Trimming pared 5 bases from V and 5 bases from J, leaving 10 bases between. CDR3 size: 13 residues. CDR3 in DNA: TGTGCCAGCAGCCTCTCCACTGACAATGAGCAGTTCTTC. Translated: CASSLSTDNEQFF.

The rearrangement joins TRBV4-1 to TRBJ1-1; D is perhaps TRBD1 (5 bases). This CDR3 is 14 amino acids long. V lost 2 bases and J lost 5, with 12 bases in between. Germline CDR1 MGHRA, CDR2 YSYEKL. The DNA of the CDR3 is TGCGCCAGCAGCCAACAGGGAAGGGGAACTGAAGCTTTCTTT. Translation: CASSQQGRGTEAFF.

The chain has TRBV9 and TRBJ2-7; 9 bases are shared with TRBD2. In germline, CDR1 is SGDLS, CDR2 YYNGEE. Trimming cost V 4 bases and J 3 bases; bases outside gene matches: 5. This CDR3 region has 14 residues. The CDR3 sequence is CASSPGTSSYEQYF. The CDR3 DNA follows: TGTGCCAGCAGCCCCGGGACTAGCAGCTACGAGCAGTACTTC.

This sequence joins TRBV15 and TRBJ1-5, with TRBD1 matching 7 bases. The germline gives CDR1 LNHNV, CDR2 YYDKDF (reference sequence). The CDR3 extends over 16 amino acids. V shed 0 bases, J shed 0 bases, and the junction held 2 bases outside the gene matches. CDR3 nucleotides: TGTGCCACCAGCAGAGAGGGGGACAGTAGCAATCAGCCCCAGCATTTT. Its protein product is CATSREGDSSNQPQHF.

The chain uses TRBV5-1 and TRBJ2-1; 9 nucleotides agree with TRBD1. Trimming removed 3 bases from V and 4 bases from J; junction bases left unmatched: 11. Germline assignment: CDR1 SGHRS and CDR2 YFSETQ. This CDR3 has 17 residues. The CDR3 DNA is TGCGCCAGCAGCTCCCAGCCCATGGGACAGGGTTACAATGAGCAGTTCTTC. The encoded protein is CASSSQPMGQGYNEQFF.

The chain is built from TRBV5-8 and TRBJ1-2; 8 nucleotides align to TRBD1. Per germline, CDR1 SGHTS and CDR2 YDEGEE. V shed 2 bases, J shed 9 bases, and the junction held 6 bases outside the gene matches. The CDR3 spans 13 residues. The CDR3 DNA follows: TGTGCCAGCAGCTTAGGACAGGGAGTACGCTACACCTTC. Its protein is CASSLGQGVRYTF.